This T cell receptor beta chain was retrieved from a study of T cell responses to AZD1222 COVID-19 vaccine. Turning to this clone: Its specificity is unknown.

Produced via immunoSEQ multiplex PCR; TCRdb's table is partial and in-frame only. This table has about 140,000 clones, almost 90% appearing once. Points from the study as a whole: Baseline seropositivity characterized only a handful of AZD1222 recipients. Reportedly, nearly half the spike-specific TCRs target unmutated variant regions.

V lost 1 base and J 6 bases, leaving 7 bases between the germline ends. This CDR3 is 13 amino acids long. Germline assignment: CDR1 SNHLY and CDR2 FYNNEI. This clonotype was obtained from an adult who received the AZD1222 COVID-19 vaccine. The source material was peripheral blood, sampled 28 days after the second AZD1222 dose. The rearrangement joins TRBV2 to TRBJ1-3; a weak D match, TRBD1 (5 bases). CDR3 sequence (DNA): TGTGCCAGCAGTGAAGGACAGAAAAACACCATATATTTT. Translated: CASSEGQKNTIYF. The variable domain in full, with the rest retrieved from reference TRBV2 and TRBJ1-3, is EPEVTQTPSHQVTQMGQEVILRCVPISNHLYFYWYRQILGQKVEFLVSFYNNEISEKSEIFDDQFSVERPDGSNFTLKIRSTKLEDSAMYFCASSEGQKNTIYFGEGSWLTVV.